In this sample, the clone carrying this T cell receptor beta chain turned up once. CDR1 and CDR2 from the germline V gene are KGHDR and SFDVKD. V trimming: 10 bases; J trimming: 3 bases; junction bases outside the gene matches: 10. This CDR3 comprises 15 residues. TCR beta VDJ combinations and CDR3 sequences were profiled from genomic DNA. One entry per CDR3 protein results from TCRdb running MiXCR on the reads. The sample lists 450,000 to 550,000 distinct CDR3 sequences, 25% to 40% seen once, with roughly 0.89% in the top ten. This sample is drawn from a study of CD8+CD57+ T cells in acquired aplastic anemia. In patients chosen for sequencing, flow cytometry had shown CD8+CD57+ cell expansion. With no exception, the patients had severe acquired aplastic anemia. The study sampled blood from patients who had received no therapy.

This rearrangement joins TRBV24-1 to TRBJ2-7; 11 positions match TRBD1. This receptor was identified in a human donor with aplastic anemia. Sequencing input: sorted CD4+, CD8+, or CD8+CD57+ T cells (not recorded which) from PBMCs. CDR3 protein: CATQPTGQGGYEQYF. CDR3 nucleotide sequence: TGTGCCACTCAACCCACGGGACAGGGGGGCTACGAGCAGTACTTC.